The source of this T cell receptor (beta chain) is a study of ipilimumab plus nivolumab after autologous stem cell transplantation. Study context: DLBCL patients had primary refractory or relapsed disease.

Starting 14 to 28 days after autologous transplant, ipilimumab 1 mg/kg was given. Patients got 3 mg/kg IV nivolumab weeks 1, 4, 7, 10, then biweekly through week 26. The repertoire was sequenced with immunoSEQ multiplex PCR; TCRdb's copy has only in-frame clones and lacks some. This repertoire shows 15,000 to 20,000 clones, 65% to 85% found once; its top ten account for about 6.4%. The specimen comprised PBMCs, sampled in a trial of ipilimumab plus nivolumab as post-transplant consolidation. The sequence derives from a male donor with diffuse large B-cell lymphoma.

CDR3 nucleotide sequence: TGTGCCAGCAGCGAAGACCCGATCGGGGCCAAAAACATTCAGTACTTC. It translates to CASSEDPIGAKNIQYF. The chain combines TRBV9 with TRBJ2-4, with D unclear. V gave up 3 bases and J gave up 1 base, with 14 bases separating them. The CDR3 has 16 residues. Germline CDR1 reads SGDLS; CDR2 reads YYNGEE.